The 27 T cell receptor beta chains given below trace back to one sample, sequenced in a study of PD-1 blockade in classical Hodgkin lymphoma. Clones were read by immunoSEQ multiplex PCR, and TCRdb kept only the in-frame ones, dropping some. The table records approximately 13,000 clones, less than 90% of them present only once. Autologous stem cell transplantation was followed by relapse in every patient, and brentuximab vedotin exposure varied. Sequences were derived from peripheral blood mononuclear cells (PBMCs), sampled at baseline. Every receptor here comes from a human donor with classical Hodgkin lymphoma.

The chain recombines TRBV18 with TRBJ2-7; no definite D call. Trimming took off 2 bases at V and 0 bases at J, with 8 bases between the two ends. Germline loops: CDR1 KGHSH, CDR2 LQKENI. The CDR3 contains 14 residues. As DNA, the CDR3 is TGTGCCAGCTCACCAGTCTCAAGCTCCTACGAGCAGTACTTC. Encoded protein: CASSPVSSSYEQYF.

This sequence joins TRBV13 and TRBJ2-5; 7 bases line up with TRBD1. The ends lost 5 bases at V and 2 bases at J; junction bases unmatched: 11. The CDR3 contains 16 residues. CDR1 and CDR2 from the germline V gene are PRHDT and FYEKMQ (reference sequence). The CDR3 is CASSGRDRDYQETQYF. CDR3 coding DNA: TGTGCCAGCAGCGGCCGGGACAGAGACTATCAAGAGACCCAGTACTTC. The full variable domain, with the rest looked up from reference TRBV13 and TRBJ2-5, is AAGVIQSPRHLIKEKRETATLKCYPIPRHDTVYWYQQGPGQDPQFLISFYEKMQSDKGSIPDRFSAQQFSDYHSELNMSSLELGDSALYFCASSGRDRDYQETQYFGPGTRLLVL.

The chain recombines TRBV11-3 with TRBJ2-3; D unclear. The V and J ends lost 3 bases and 5 bases respectively, with 15 bases between them. This CDR3 spans 15 amino acids. The germline V gene encodes CDR1 SGHNT and CDR2 YENEEA. The CDR3 sequence: CASSFTFIFGDTQYF. CDR3 sequence (DNA): TGTGCCAGCAGCTTCACCTTTATTTTCGGAGATACGCAGTATTTT.

The J gene is TRBJ1-5, the V gene TRBV23-1, with a tentative D call TRBD1 (5 bases). TRBV23-1 is designated an ORF whose function remains uncertain. The CDR3 totals 15 residues. With 0 bases removed from V and 8 bases from J, the gap between germline ends came to 14 bases. CDR3 DNA: TGCGCCAGCAGTCAATCAAAGGGGCGAATTGAGCCCCAGCATTTT. Translation: CASSQSKGRIEPQHF.

The gene calls are TRBV19 and TRBJ1-5; D uncertain. CDR3 length: 15 residues. Germline-derived CDR1 and CDR2 are LNHDA and SQIVND (reference sequence). V lost 6 bases, J lost 6 bases, and 18 bases lay in between. The CDR3, as DNA: TGTGCCAGTAGGAGGGATCACGCCTCCAGTCAGCCCCAGCATTTT. This codes for CASRRDHASSQPQHF.

The chain carries TRBV19 and TRBJ2-1, with unresolved D. The CDR3 length is 17 residues. Germline values: CDR1 LNHDA, CDR2 SQIVND (reference sequence). Between the trimmed V and J ends, which lost 5 bases and 4 bases, there was a span of 21 bases. CDR3 DNA: TGTGCCAGTAGTCCCCCCAGGTGGGCAGAGAAATACAATGAGCAGTTCTTC. Translation gives CASSPPRWAEKYNEQFF.

There are a few counts of this clone. The chain is built from TRBV6-6 and TRBJ2-7, with D perhaps TRBD1 or TRBD2 (5 bases each). Looked up from germline, CDR1 is MNHNY and CDR2 is SVGAGI (reference sequence). Trimming removed 1 base at V and 7 bases at J, with 20 bases between. The CDR3 covers 16 residues. CDR3 sequence: CASSYWGGREIGEQYF. The DNA for the CDR3 is TGTGCCAGCAGTTACTGGGGCGGCAGGGAGATTGGGGAGCAGTACTTC.

The chain recombines TRBV28 with TRBJ1-1, with 9 nucleotides matching TRBD1. Germline CDR1 is MDHEN and CDR2 is SYDVKM. V shed 6 bases, J shed 5 bases, and the junction held 7 bases outside the gene matches. The length of the CDR3 is 14 residues. In DNA form, the CDR3 reads TGTGCCAGCAGCCTCCGGGACAGGGTTACTGAAGCTTTCTTT. Translating it yields CASSLRDRVTEAFF.

CDR3 coding DNA: TGTGCCAGCAGCGATTCGGAGCCCCTCCACTTT. Its translation is CASSDSEPLHF. The chain has TRBV7-9 and TRBJ1-6; no firm D call. The CDR3 spans 11 residues. V lost 5 bases and J 13 bases, leaving 9 bases between the germline ends. Looked up from germline, CDR1 is SEHNR and CDR2 is FQNEAQ (reference sequence).

The J gene is TRBJ1-1, the V gene TRBV28, with D perhaps matching TRBD1 (5 bases). Per the germline V gene, CDR1 is MDHEN and CDR2 is SYDVKM. Trimming took 3 bases from V and 5 from J, leaving 10 bases between them. CDR3 length equals 13 residues. For the CDR3, the DNA is TGTGCCAGCAGTTTGACGGAGGGGACTGAAGCTTTCTTT. This sequence encodes CASSLTEGTEAFF.

The V gene is TRBV4-3, the J gene TRBJ2-1; 8 positions agree with TRBD2. The CDR3 has 16 amino acids. The germline CDR1 and CDR2 sequences are LGHNA and YSLEER. V gave up 1 base and J gave up 6 bases; unmatched junction bases: 8. CDR3 sequence (DNA): TGCGCCAGCAGCCAAGGCCTCGGGAGGGCCATCAATGAGCAGTTCTTC. It codes for CASSQGLGRAINEQFF.

This chain connects TRBV11-3 to TRBJ1-1; 8 nucleotides agree with TRBD1. Germline CDR1 reads SGHNT; CDR2 reads YENEEA. After removal of 1 base from V and 5 bases from J, the junction contained 3 bases not matched to a gene. The CDR3 spans 14 residues. The CDR3 is CASSLVNRGTEAFF. The CDR3 coding sequence is TGTGCCAGCAGCTTAGTAAACAGGGGGACTGAAGCTTTCTTT.

The chain employs TRBV14 and TRBJ2-2, with 7 positions matching TRBD1. Germline V gene sequence: CDR1 SGHDN, CDR2 FVKESK. Losses at the gene ends were 2 bases for V and 3 bases for J; bases not matched to a gene: 3. The CDR3 covers 15 residues. The CDR3 DNA follows: TGTGCCAGCAGCCAACGACAGGGAGACACCGGGGAGCTGTTTTTT. The encoded protein is CASSQRQGDTGELFF. Using reference TRBV14 and TRBJ2-2 for the parts outside the CDR3, the full variable domain is EAGVTQFPSHSVIEKGQTVTLRCDPISGHDNLYWYRRVMGKEIKFLLHFVKESKQDESGMPNNRFLAERTGGTYSTLKVQPAELEDSGVYFCASSQRQGDTGELFFGEGSRLTVL.

This clone was detected a few times. The chain carries TRBV18 and TRBJ1-6; the D is unclear. The CDR3 has 11 amino acids. Trimming cost V 5 bases and J 15 bases, with 11 bases left between them. CDR1 and CDR2 (germline): KGHSH, LQKENI. CDR3 coding DNA: TGTGCCAGCTCAGTTGACCGGGGCCTCCACTTT. This translates into CASSVDRGLHF. Using reference TRBV18 and TRBJ1-6 for the parts outside the CDR3, the full variable domain is NAGVMQNPRHLVRRRGQEARLRCSPMKGHSHVYWYRQLPEEGLKFMVYLQKENIIDESGMPKERFSAEFPKEGPSILRIQQVVRGDSAAYFCASSVDRGLHFGNGTRLTVT.

The rearrangement links TRBV2 to TRBJ2-7; D remains unclear. V was cut by 6 bases and J by 1 base, with 7 bases left in between. CDR1 and CDR2 (germline): SNHLY, FYNNEI. The CDR3 loop spans 12 amino acids. CDR3 protein: CASRKGSYEQYF. For the CDR3, the DNA is TGTGCCAGCAGAAAGGGATCCTACGAGCAGTACTTC.

This clone was observed once. The CDR3 spells CASSGGSPFYEQYF. The DNA for the CDR3 is TGTGCCAGCAGTGGAGGTAGTCCCTTCTACGAGCAGTACTTC. The genes are TRBV2 and TRBJ2-7; no reliable D call. Between the trimmed V and J ends, which lost 4 bases and 3 bases, there was a span of 13 bases. There are 14 residues in the CDR3. Germline V gene lookup returns CDR1 SNHLY and CDR2 FYNNEI.

This clone came up once. The chain carries TRBV5-1 and TRBJ2-5; perhaps TRBD1 as D (6 bases). V was pared by 4 bases and J by 3 bases, with 13 bases between. In germline, CDR1 is SGHRS, CDR2 YFSETQ. This CDR3 has 14 amino acids. CDR3 sequence: CASSAYRDKETQYF. The CDR3 nucleotides are TGCGCCAGCAGCGCCTACAGGGACAAAGAGACCCAGTACTTC.

The chain is built from TRBV27 and TRBJ2-2; D not resolved. The V end lost 3 bases, the J end lost 0 bases, and 5 bases lay between the germline ends. Per germline, CDR1 MNHEY and CDR2 SMNVEV (reference sequence). This CDR3 has 14 residues. The CDR3 loop is CASSFLPNTGELFF. The CDR3 DNA reads TGTGCCAGCAGTTTCCTGCCGAACACCGGGGAGCTGTTTTTT.

The chain is built from TRBV21-1 and TRBJ2-4; TRBD2, as called in the table, went unchecked against the DNA. TRBV21-1 is marked as a pseudogene. The CDR3 spans 18 residues. The CDR3 protein is CASSKAVRSRLAKNIQYF. In DNA, the CDR3 is TGTGCCAGCAGCAAAGCGGTACGGTCCCGACTAGCCAAAAACATTCAGTACTTC.

V gene TRBV29-1 combines with J gene TRBJ2-7, with D possibly TRBD1 on 6 matching bases. The V gene's germline CDR1 is SQVTM and CDR2 ANQGSEA. With 6 bases removed from V and 6 bases from J, the gap between germline ends came to 12 bases. The CDR3 sequence is 11 residues long. The CDR3 here is CSVYGTTEQYF. The CDR3 nucleotides read TGCAGCGTGTACGGGACAACCGAGCAGTACTTC.

The CDR3 spells CASSLVGGSPLHF. The CDR3 coding sequence is TGTGCCAGCAGCTTAGTCGGGGGTTCACCCCTCCACTTT. The chain joins TRBV7-9 to TRBJ1-6, with TRBD1 as a possible D gene (5 bases). V was shortened by 1 base and J by 9 bases, with 7 bases between the two germline ends. Germline values: CDR1 SEHNR, CDR2 FQNEAQ (reference sequence). The CDR3 has 13 amino acids.

The V gene is TRBV5-6, the J gene TRBJ1-4; D possibly corresponds to TRBD1 (5 bases). The V gene's germline CDR1 is SGHDT and CDR2 YYEEEE. The CDR3 contains 15 residues. The ends were cut back, 4 bases at V and 5 bases at J, with 15 bases in the middle. CDR3 loop: CASSGGTGINEKLFF. In nucleotides, the CDR3 is TGTGCCAGCAGCGGCGGGACGGGGATCAATGAAAAACTGTTTTTT.

Here the CDR3 DNA reads TGTGCCAGCAGTTTACTCGGCATCCCCGGACCTATGAGCTCCTACAATGAGCAGTTCTTC. Protein: CASSLLGIPGPMSSYNEQFF. The V call is TRBV27, the J call TRBJ2-1; no clear D. Trimming took off 2 bases at V and 0 bases at J, with 23 bases between the two ends. CDR3 length equals 20 residues. The germline V gene has CDR1 MNHEY and CDR2 SMNVEV (reference sequence).

In its sample, this clone was seen once. The CDR3 region has the DNA TGTGCCAGCCACCCAGGGGGCGTCTGGACTGAAGCTTTCTTT. It encodes CASHPGGVWTEAFF. The chain links TRBV27 to TRBJ1-1; 8 bases line up with TRBD1. CDR3 length: 14 residues. Trimming at V came to 8 bases and at J to 5 bases, leaving 10 bases not matched to a gene. Per germline, CDR1 MNHEY and CDR2 SMNVEV (reference sequence).

J is TRBJ1-1 and V is TRBV7-8; D ambiguous. Per germline, CDR1 SGHVS and CDR2 FQNEAQ. This CDR3 is 14 amino acids long. V dropped 3 bases and J dropped 13 bases, with 21 bases sitting between them. The CDR3 DNA follows: TGTGCCAGCAGCTTTATGTTGTCTTCAGTGCTTGGTTTCTTT. Amino acid sequence: CASSFMLSSVLGFF.

This clone came up a few times. The rearrangement joins TRBV7-9 to TRBJ2-4, with D maybe TRBD2 (6 bases). This CDR3 has 13 amino acids. Trimming shortened V by 5 bases and J by 5 bases, and 10 bases separated the two germline ends. Germline-derived CDR1 and CDR2 are SEHNR and FQNEAQ (reference sequence). The CDR3: CASSPGLENIQYF. The CDR3 nucleotides are TGTGCCAGCAGCCCGGGACTGGAAAACATTCAGTACTTC.

This chain joins TRBV5-6 and TRBJ2-1; D gene uncertain. The CDR3 contains 16 residues. V was shortened by 0 bases and J by 2 bases, with 12 bases between the two germline ends. Germline CDR1 is SGHDT and CDR2 is YYEEEE. This chain's CDR3 is CASSLGQNRPYNEQFF. As DNA, the CDR3 is TGTGCCAGCAGCTTGGGTCAAAACCGCCCCTACAATGAGCAGTTCTTC. Using reference TRBV5-6 and TRBJ2-1 for the parts outside the CDR3, the full variable domain is DAGVTQSPTHLIKTRGQQVTLRCSPKSGHDTVSWYQQALGQGPQFIFQYYEEEERQRGNFPDRFSGHQFPNYSSELNVNALLLGDSALYLCASSLGQNRPYNEQFFGPGTRLTVL.